The entry below gives a single T cell receptor beta chain sequence along with its context. Its antigen remains unidentified. The data were taken from a study of cytotoxic CD8 clonotypes in ibrutinib-treated CLL. As for the study in general: Collecting the response samples happened after a median 12 months of treatment, with a range of 6 to 36.

The CDR3 has 16 residues. Trimming took off 2 bases at V and 5 bases at J, with 16 bases between the two ends. Germline CDR1 and CDR2: SNHLY and FYNNEI. Study outcomes and limitations: Clonality climbed at ibrutinib response, then dropped toward baseline at progression.

Sequenced by immunoSEQ multiplex PCR; TCRdb stores in-frame clones only, minus some. The table lists some 85,000 clones, about 74% of them singletons. Genomic DNA in a quantity of 2 to 2.5 micrograms was derived from cryopreserved PBMCs for TCR beta libraries. The sequencing used PBMCs, collected after 24 months of ibrutinib treatment. The rearrangement uses TRBV2 and TRBJ1-5; D might be TRBD1 (5 bases). The clonotype was recovered from a human donor with chronic lymphocytic leukemia. The CDR3 region has the DNA TGTGCCAGCAGTGAAACCCTCGCCAGGGTCGATCAGCCCCAGCATTTT. This translates into CASSETLARVDQPQHF.